Shown below are 20 T cell receptor beta chains from a single sample sequenced in a study of PD-L1 blockade in urothelial cancer. This table comes from immunoSEQ multiplex PCR, and its TCRdb copy is limited to in-frame clones, with some not included. The repertoire consists of some 20,000 clones, with about 91% occurring once and the leading ten covering approximately 11%. Time point here: pretreatment peripheral blood. This specimen was PBMCs, taken around atezolizumab (anti-PD-L1) treatment. These receptor sequences come from a man between 65 and 85 years old with urothelial cancer.

This chain joins TRBV18 and TRBJ1-5; 7 nucleotides agree with TRBD1. The CDR3 is 17 residues long. The junction had 14 bases not matched to a gene; V was cut back by 4 bases and J by 5 bases. Germline assignment: CDR1 KGHSH and CDR2 LQKENI. As DNA, the CDR3 is TGTGCCAGCTCACGTTATGGGGGACAGCAAGGCGATCAGCCCCAGCATTTT. Amino acids: CASSRYGGQQGDQPQHF.

The V and J genes are TRBV7-2 and TRBJ1-4; D is unresolved. The CDR3 consists of 14 residues. The V gene's germline CDR1 is SGHTA and CDR2 FQGNSA. V was cut by 3 bases and J by 0 bases, with 5 bases left in between. CDR3 protein: CASSFQTTNEKLFF. The CDR3 DNA reads as TGTGCCAGCAGCTTTCAGACAACTAATGAAAAACTGTTTTTT.

The V gene is TRBV10-1, the J gene TRBJ2-2; 7 bases are shared with TRBD1. The CDR3 length is 15 residues. V trimming: 6 bases; J trimming: 3 bases; junction bases outside the gene matches: 7. Germline V gives CDR1 WNHNN, CDR2 SYGVQD (reference sequence). CDR3 residues: CASSPGTVHTGELFF. The DNA of the CDR3 is TGCGCCAGCAGCCCCGGGACAGTACACACCGGGGAGCTGTTTTTT.

The chain links TRBV10-3 to TRBJ1-2; TRBD1 agrees at 7 bases. Per the germline V gene, CDR1 is ENHRY and CDR2 is SYGVKD. V was clipped by 11 bases and J by 4 bases; unmatched bases: 19. The CDR3 is made up of 16 amino acids. The CDR3 loop is CAATQRGQGSPYGYTF. DNA for the CDR3: TGTGCCGCCACTCAAAGGGGGCAGGGAAGCCCCTATGGCTACACCTTC.

This chain connects TRBV6-1 to TRBJ2-5; TRBD2 might be the D (7 bases). CDR1 is MNHNS and CDR2 is SASEGT in the germline V gene. The CDR3 has 14 amino acids. Deletions cut 6 bases from V and 5 bases from J, with 16 bases between. In DNA form, the CDR3 reads TGTGCCAGCAGGAGGGGGGGCGGCGCGGAGACCCAGTACTTC. Translating it yields CASRRGGGAETQYF.

The chain carries TRBV5-1 and TRBJ2-7, with TRBD1 matching 8 bases. Trimming cost V 4 bases and J 3 bases; bases outside gene matches: 6. There are 14 residues in the CDR3. CDR1 and CDR2 (germline): SGHRS, YFSETQ. The DNA of the CDR3 is TGCGCCAGCAGCACGACAGGGGACCTCTACGAGCAGTACTTC. Protein sequence: CASSTTGDLYEQYF. The variable domain in full, with the rest retrieved from reference TRBV5-1 and TRBJ2-7, is KAGVTQTPRYLIKTRGQQVTLSCSPISGHRSVSWYQQTPGQGLQFLFEYFSETQRNKGNFPGRFSGRQFSNSRSEMNVSTLELGDSALYLCASSTTGDLYEQYFGPGTRLTVT.

This chain joins TRBV4-1 and TRBJ2-5; perhaps TRBD1 as D (6 bases). The germline V and J ends were trimmed by 4 bases and 3 bases, with 12 bases remaining between them. Germline V gene sequence: CDR1 MGHRA, CDR2 YSYEKL. This CDR3 has 14 residues. The chain's CDR3 is CASSPPGHKETQYF. The CDR3 bases are TGCGCCAGCAGCCCCCCGGGACATAAAGAGACCCAGTACTTC.

The chain employs TRBV2 and TRBJ2-7; possibly TRBD2 for D (5 bases). Germline lookup yields CDR1 SNHLY and CDR2 FYNNEI. The CDR3 is made up of 12 amino acids. The V and J ends lost 8 bases and 5 bases respectively, with 13 bases between them. This CDR3 reads CASGRESNEQYF. DNA of the CDR3: TGTGCCAGCGGCCGGGAATCGAACGAGCAGTACTTC. Based on the CDR3 plus reference TRBV2 and TRBJ2-7, the full variable domain is EPEVTQTPSHQVTQMGQEVILRCVPISNHLYFYWYRQILGQKVEFLVSFYNNEISEKSEIFDDQFSVERPDGSNFTLKIRSTKLEDSAMYFCASGRESNEQYFGPGTRLTVT.

The CDR3 bases are TGTGCCAGCAGTGACTCGACAGGGGGCCAAAGTGAGCAGTTCTTC. Encoded protein: CASSDSTGGQSEQFF. The J gene is TRBJ2-1, the V gene TRBV6-4; 10 bases align to TRBD1. The V and J ends lost 0 bases and 9 bases, in that order; junction bases with no gene match: 5. The germline CDR1 and CDR2 sequences are MRHNA and SNTAGT. The CDR3 is made up of 15 amino acids.

J is TRBJ2-3 and V is TRBV27, with 11 positions matching TRBD2. This CDR3 is built from 17 residues. V was clipped by 1 base and J by 4 bases; unmatched bases: 7. Germline V lookup: CDR1 MNHEY, CDR2 SMNVEV (reference sequence). For the CDR3, the DNA is TGTGCCAGCAGTTTATTGGTAGCGGGGGGGCCGTCAGATACGCAGTATTTT. This codes for CASSLLVAGGPSDTQYF.

This clone was seen just once. V usage is TRBV7-8 and J usage is TRBJ1-2; the D is unclear. In germline, CDR1 is SGHVS, CDR2 FQNEAQ. V lost 1 base and J lost 0, with 9 bases in between. This CDR3 has 15 residues. The CDR3 nucleotides read TGTGCCAGCAGCTTAGAGGCGGGTGCTAACTATGGCTACACCTTC. Its protein is CASSLEAGANYGYTF.

The chain has TRBV4-1 and TRBJ1-1; 12 nucleotides line up with TRBD1. V shed 2 bases, J shed 5 bases, and the junction held 9 bases outside the gene matches. The CDR3 loop spans 17 amino acids. The V gene's germline CDR1 is MGHRA and CDR2 YSYEKL. The CDR3 protein is CASSQKSGTGGGTEAFF. CDR3 in DNA: TGCGCCAGCAGCCAAAAGTCCGGGACAGGGGGCGGAACTGAAGCTTTCTTT.

The chain has TRBV25-1 and TRBJ2-3; TRBD2 matches 10 bases. CDR3 length: 15 residues. Germline CDR1 reads MGHDK; CDR2 reads SYGVNS. Trimming at V came to 3 bases and at J to 2 bases, leaving 2 bases not matched to a gene. CDR3 sequence reads: CASSDLAGVTDTQYF. In DNA, the CDR3 is TGTGCCAGCAGTGACCTAGCGGGGGTCACAGATACGCAGTATTTT.

This chain links TRBV7-9 with TRBJ2-2; TRBD2 matches 7 bases. V was clipped by 6 bases and J by 4 bases; unmatched bases: 8. Germline-derived CDR1 and CDR2 are SEHNR and FQNEAQ (reference sequence). This CDR3 is 15 amino acids long. In DNA, the CDR3 is TGTGCCAGCAGTTCCTCCGGGACTATCACCGGGGAGCTGTTTTTT. It codes for CASSSSGTITGELFF.

The CDR3 DNA is TGTGCCAGCAGCTCGACAGGGGTCTCTGGAAACACCATATATTTT. It codes for CASSSTGVSGNTIYF. This chain connects TRBV7-9 to TRBJ1-3; 8 bases are a match to TRBD1. This CDR3 contains 15 residues. Germline CDR1 and CDR2: SEHNR and FQNEAQ (reference sequence). V lost 4 bases and J lost 0; bases outside the gene matches: 2. Full variable domain (missing parts from reference TRBV7-9 and TRBJ1-3): DTGVSQNPRHKITKRGQNVTFRCDPISEHNRLYWYRQTLGQGPEFLTYFQNEAQLEKSRLLSDRFSAERPKGSFSTLEIQRTEQGDSAMYLCASSSTGVSGNTIYFGEGSWLTVV.

The rearrangement links TRBV9 to TRBJ2-5, with a weak D call TRBD2 (7 bases). CDR1 SGDLS and CDR2 YYNGEE come from the germline V gene. The V gene lost 3 bases and the J gene lost 2 bases, with 14 bases spanning the gap. The CDR3 sequence is 15 residues long. CDR3 residues: CASSGDRGAQETQYF. CDR3 nucleotide sequence: TGTGCCAGCAGCGGAGATCGGGGGGCTCAAGAGACCCAGTACTTC.

CDR3 amino acids: CASSPNRARTDTQYF. CDR3 DNA sequence: TGCGCCAGCAGCCCCAACAGGGCCCGCACAGATACGCAGTATTTT. The V call is TRBV5-1, the J call TRBJ2-3; D possibly corresponds to TRBD1 (6 bases). Germline V CDR1 and CDR2: SGHRS, YFSETQ. This CDR3 has 15 residues. Trimming shortened V by 4 bases and J by 1 base, and 13 bases separated the two germline ends.

This sequence joins TRBV11-2 and TRBJ2-6, with D perhaps TRBD1 (5 bases). The germline gives CDR1 SGHAT, CDR2 FQNNGV. CDR3 length equals 16 residues. V shed 4 bases and J shed 4 bases, with 14 bases lying between them. CDR3 loop: CASSSGGAAGANVLTF. As DNA, the CDR3 is TGTGCCAGCAGCTCGGGTGGGGCTGCCGGGGCCAACGTCCTGACTTTC.

The chain employs TRBV7-9 and TRBJ2-2; TRBD1 agrees at 8 bases. Germline lookup yields CDR1 SEHNR and CDR2 FQNEAQ (reference sequence). J gave up 5 bases and V 4 bases, and 9 bases lay outside the gene matches. CDR3 length: 16 amino acids. The CDR3 here is CASSWPRGLDTGELFF. The CDR3 bases are TGTGCCAGCAGCTGGCCCAGGGGGCTGGATACCGGGGAGCTGTTTTTT.

The chain combines TRBV5-6 with TRBJ1-2; the match to TRBD1 covers 9 bases. The CDR3 runs to 13 residues. V trimming: 7 bases; J trimming: 9 bases; junction bases outside the gene matches: 10. Germline V gene data show CDR1 as SGHDT and CDR2 as YYEEEE. CDR3 in DNA: TGTGCCAGCCATGGACAGGGGATCTCAAGCTACACCTTC. As protein: CASHGQGISSYTF.